This T cell receptor (beta chain) was profiled in a study of shared clonotypes between healthy human individuals (dated by TCRdb to 2020 to 2022). In terms of the full investigation: The cohort comprised a couple of women and a few men aged 18 to 49 years. For each donor, CD4 naive and CD4 memory were each run on three plates, CD8 naive on two plates, and CD8 memory on one plate. To estimate repertoire size and how much clonotypes are shared between individuals, the study performed deep sequencing of blood TCR repertoires from about 5 healthy adults. Libraries were prepared and TCR repertoires were sequenced by different laboratories using diverse techniques, in order to increase sequencing depth and limit assay-specific biases. Between about 0.94 and 10 billion PBMCs per donor were obtained by leukapheresis.

Points the paper makes about the study in general: Incomplete sequencing was indicated by rarefaction of sorted-subset datasets, despite the large sequencing depth. Based on pairwise subsampling, the degree of clonotype sharing among donors was expected to be affected by sequencing depth. Sampling was limited to blood, and TCR repertoires in tissue likely differ from TCR repertoires in blood. When a few donors were compared, the shared fraction of clonotypes was about 5% for naive CD4, over 3% for naive CD8, more than 2% for memory CD4, and 0.4% for memory CD8. Because the study included only a small number of donors, the genetic and exposure-history diversity represented was limited. Larger estimated clonotype richness was generally found for naive subsets than for memory subsets. Clonotypes shared by all four sorted-subset donors showed higher generation probabilities than non-shared clonotypes.

The donors were healthy, HIV-negative adults with no recently reported acute infections or vaccinations. Every donor was a Caucasian adult residing in Nashville, Tennessee, USA. CD4+ T cells were enriched by magnetic negative selection, after which naive cells were positively selected on CD45RA and the negative fraction was taken as the memory subset. Blood was collected by leukapheresis, and PBMCs were isolated by Ficoll-Histopaque density gradient centrifugation and then cryopreserved in liquid nitrogen vapor phase. Analytical flow cytometry was used to check the purity and quantity of every magnetically sorted T cell population. From each sorted fraction, genomic DNA was isolated and quantified by UV absorbance on a Nanodrop 2000c. Using the deep immunoSEQ assay, multiplex PCR amplified TCR CDR3 regions from genomic DNA. Extracted genomic DNA from each cell subset was distributed evenly across all wells of several immunoSEQ 96-well plates, and each plate was treated as a replicate. For sorted subsets, 200 to 250 ng of genomic DNA, equivalent to around 29,000 T cell genomes, went into each replicate PCR. Purified libraries were measured with a Qubit 3.0 fluorometer, size-checked on a Bioanalyzer 2100, and measured again with the KAPA Library Quantification kit. Each immunoSEQ 96-well plate was sequenced on its own single-read 150-cycle Illumina NextSeq 550 flow cell. The published analysis was carried out like this. Because the immunoSEQ output held only junctional sequences and lacked quality scores, the filtering could not match the filtering applied to full-length reads. Sequences were annotated with PyIR, a Python wrapper for IgBLAST v1.9, and V/J genes and CDR3 were assigned using IMGT germline references. Reads were filtered out if the reads had weak V/J assignments (E-value above 1e-6), no CDR3, stop codons, out-of-frame junctions, or ambiguous translated residues. V3J clonotypes were defined as sequences sharing an identical inferred V gene, J gene, and CDR3 amino acid sequence. The percentage overlap between two repertoires was calculated by dividing the number of shared unique clonotypes by the size of the smaller repertoire. Repertoire richness was assessed with RTK rarefaction, the Chao1 estimator, and Recon v2.1 estimates of unobserved clonotypes. Generation probabilities for all TCRbeta clonotypes obtained by the gDNA method from a few donors were computed using OLGA. TCRdb's version of the immuneACCESS table is confined to in-frame rearrangements and falls short of the full clone set. An unresolved V gene accounts for under half of the shortfall where checked; the remainder is of unknown origin. D and trimming were read from the DNA, whereas the V and J calls and clone size are those reported in that table. In all, the sample holds some 1,100,000 clones, and about 80% of those were seen once. Together, the top ten hold under 0.6% of the sample.

Including cysteine and phenylalanine, the CDR3 has 16 amino acids. The sequence is cut down to CDR3 DNA, 48 bases in frame from base 1. From V the trimming removes 3 bases and from J it removes 0 bases, while the gene matches leave 4 bases of the junction unaccounted for. For CDR1 and CDR2, the germline V gene lists SGDLS and YYNGEE. As regards this clone: Its antigen is currently not known. Qualities for individual bases were not recorded, and no much larger clone is one base off.

The chain is made from TRBV9 and TRBJ2-3, with 10 bases matching TRBD2. The origin of this receptor is a man between 18 and 35 years old in good health. Some clones in this sample may be carry-over from other donors' samples. Sequences were obtained from memory CD4+ T cells from PBMCs. The intended sense of this specimen's cell subset or site label: CD45RA-negative fraction. The CDR3 protein: CASSAGTSVSTDTQYF. The nucleotides are TGTGCCAGCAGCGCCGGGACTAGCGTAAGCACAGATACGCAGTATTTT.